These 13 T cell receptor beta chains were sequenced from one sample in a study of blood T cell repertoires in COVID-19. Only in-frame clones appear in the TCRdb table, and some are missing; sequencing was by immunoSEQ multiplex PCR. This sample has 120,000 or so clones, with approximately 90% found just once. The sequencing sample was made of peripheral blood. Receptors were obtained from a human donor in a cohort sampled during active COVID-19.

The chain uses TRBV7-2 and TRBJ1-1; 8 bases match TRBD1. CDR1 SGHTA and CDR2 FQGNSA come from the germline V gene. This CDR3 spans 14 amino acids. Trimming removed 4 bases from V and 5 bases from J; junction bases left unmatched: 6. The CDR3 DNA reads as TGTGCCAGCAGCTCCTTCAGGGGGCAGACTGAAGCTTTCTTT. Protein product: CASSSFRGQTEAFF. The variable domain in full, completed from reference TRBV7-2 and TRBJ1-1, reads GAGVSQSPSNKVTEKGKDVELRCDPISGHTALYWYRQSLGQGLEFLIYFQGNSAPDKSGLPSDRFSAERTGGSVSTLTIQRTQQEDSAVYLCASSSFRGQTEAFFGQGTRLTVV.

As DNA, the CDR3 is TGTGCCAGCAGTCCAGCGGGGGGATTTAACACCGGGGAGCTGTTTTTT. Translating it yields CASSPAGGFNTGELFF. The chain has TRBV3-1 (or the pseudogene TRBV3-2) and TRBJ2-2; 9 nucleotides agree with TRBD2. The V gene end was trimmed by 6 bases and the J gene end by 2 bases; junction bases not matched to a gene: 7. The length of the CDR3 is 16 residues. Germline CDR1 is LGHDT and CDR2 is YNNKEL (reference sequence).

About this clone: The conserved final phenylalanine or tryptophan is absent from the CDR3, which likely points to a read error. It is unclear where the CDR3 begins or ends on the DNA, so no DNA is shown, and the CDR3 is as TCRdb lists it. V is TRBV7-5 and J is TRBJ2-7; the table's D call TRBD2 went unverified against the DNA. TRBV7-5 is tagged as a pseudogene. Counting both end residues, the CDR3 totals 10 amino acids. CDR3 sequence: CARRGVPGFI.

The chain joins TRBV6-5 to TRBJ2-7, with D perhaps TRBD1 (6 bases). Per the germline V gene, CDR1 is MNHEY and CDR2 is SVGAGI. The CDR3 has 12 residues. V was shortened by 7 bases and J by 4 bases, with 11 bases between the two germline ends. The CDR3 DNA is TGTGCCAGCAATCTGCAGGGGTACGAGCAGTACTTC. Translating gives CASNLQGYEQYF.

This clone was counted only a few times. J is TRBJ2-7 and V is TRBV10-2; the match to TRBD1 covers 7 bases. Germline CDR1 WSHSY, CDR2 SAAADI. With 6 bases clipped from V and 2 bases from J, the junction kept 13 bases outside the gene matches. This CDR3 comprises 16 residues. The DNA of the CDR3 is TGCGCCAGCAGCCAGATTATAAGGGACAGACCCTACGAGCAGTACTTC. The encoded protein is CASSQIIRDRPYEQYF.

The rearrangement joins TRBV24-1 to TRBJ2-1; the match to TRBD2 covers 8 bases. Looked up from germline, CDR1 is KGHDR and CDR2 is SFDVKD. V lost 5 bases to trimming and J lost 2 bases; unmatched junction nucleotides: 4. The CDR3 has 15 amino acids. CDR3 bases: TGTGCCACCAGTGGCCCGACTAGCGCCTACAATGAGCAGTTCTTC. Residues: CATSGPTSAYNEQFF.

This rearrangement joins TRBV19 to TRBJ1-2; maybe TRBD1 (6 bases). Germline V gene data show CDR1 as LNHDA and CDR2 as SQIVND (reference sequence). The CDR3 sequence is 13 residues long. Trimming pared 4 bases from V and 5 bases from J, leaving 11 bases between. The CDR3 loop reads CASSRGGLYGYTF. The CDR3 DNA follows: TGTGCCAGTAGTAGAGGGGGATTATATGGCTACACCTTC.

CDR3 sequence: CSVLESGTGNTGELFF. In DNA, the CDR3 is TGCAGCGTTCTAGAGTCCGGGACAGGGAACACCGGGGAGCTGTTTTTT. The V gene is TRBV29-1, the J gene TRBJ2-2; 8 bases map to TRBD1. CDR1 and CDR2 from the germline V gene are SQVTM and ANQGSEA. J was trimmed by 1 base and V by 5 bases; bases with no gene match: 9. The CDR3 sequence is 16 residues long.

The chain combines TRBV27 with TRBJ1-1; 7 positions match TRBD1. The CDR3 runs 13 residues. After removal of 3 bases from V and 4 bases from J, the junction contained 2 bases not matched to a gene. CDR1 MNHEY and CDR2 SMNVEV come from the germline V gene (reference sequence). The CDR3 spells CASSFNRGTEAFF. DNA of the CDR3: TGTGCCAGCAGTTTTAACAGGGGCACTGAAGCTTTCTTT.

This sequence joins TRBV7-2 and TRBJ2-2; TRBD2 matches at 7 bases. The CDR3 is made up of 15 amino acids. CDR1 SGHTA and CDR2 FQGNSA come from the germline V gene. V trimming: 2 bases; J trimming: 3 bases; junction bases outside the gene matches: 3. CDR3 region: CASSLRGSDTGELFF. CDR3 bases: TGTGCCAGCAGCTTACGCGGGAGTGACACCGGGGAGCTGTTTTTT.

This clone came up once. The chain employs TRBV29-1 and TRBJ2-5, with D tentatively TRBD1 (5 bases). Germline values: CDR1 SQVTM, CDR2 ANQGSEA. V was pared by 0 bases and J by 1 base, with 18 bases between. The CDR3 covers 17 residues. The CDR3 is CSVEESAKGSPQETQYF. DNA for the CDR3: TGCAGCGTTGAAGAGTCGGCTAAGGGGTCCCCCCAAGAGACCCAGTACTTC.

The chain couples TRBV3-1 (or the pseudogene TRBV3-2) to TRBJ2-7, with 15 bases matching TRBD2. From germline, CDR1 is LGHDT and CDR2 YNNKEL (reference sequence). This CDR3 is 15 amino acids long. Losses at the gene ends were 4 bases for V and 2 bases for J; bases not matched to a gene: 0. In nucleotides, the CDR3 is TGTGCCAGCAGCCGGACTAGCGGGGGGGCCTACGAGCAGTACTTC. Amino acids: CASSRTSGGAYEQYF.

This clone came up a few times. The CDR3 here is CASRGTGGASGANVLTF. DNA of the CDR3: TGCGCCAGCAGAGGGACAGGGGGCGCATCTGGGGCCAACGTCCTGACTTTC. J is TRBJ2-6 and V is TRBV4-1, with TRBD1 matching over 12 bases. The germline V gene encodes CDR1 MGHRA and CDR2 YSYEKL. The CDR3 has 17 amino acids. The trim removed 6 bases at V and 1 base at J, leaving 4 bases unmatched.